The entry below describes one T cell receptor (beta chain). V lost 3 bases, J lost 10 bases, and 15 bases lay in between. CDR1 and CDR2 from the germline V gene are LNHDA and SQIVND (reference sequence). The CDR3 has 13 residues. This entry is derived from a study of T cell changes during pregnancy in multiple sclerosis. Repertoires were generated with immunoSEQ multiplex PCR, while TCRdb's copy carries only in-frame clones and drops some. The sample shows 85,000 to 120,000 clones, roughly nine tenths of them seen only once. The genes are TRBV19 and TRBJ1-2, with D unclear. This sequence was found in a female donor with multiple sclerosis, enrolled in a pregnancy study. Sequenced here: peripheral blood, sampled before pregnancy. This chain's CDR3 is CASSIYGKKIYTF. The CDR3 DNA sequence: TGTGCCAGTAGTATTTACGGTAAGAAGATCTACACCTTC.